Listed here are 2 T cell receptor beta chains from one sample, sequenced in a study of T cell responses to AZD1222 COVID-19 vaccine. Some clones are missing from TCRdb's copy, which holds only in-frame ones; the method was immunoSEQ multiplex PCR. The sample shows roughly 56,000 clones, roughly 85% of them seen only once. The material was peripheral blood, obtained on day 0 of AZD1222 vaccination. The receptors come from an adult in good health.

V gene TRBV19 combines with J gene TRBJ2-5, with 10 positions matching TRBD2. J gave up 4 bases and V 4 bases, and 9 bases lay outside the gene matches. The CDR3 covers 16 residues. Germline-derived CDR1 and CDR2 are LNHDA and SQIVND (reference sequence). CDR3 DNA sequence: TGTGCCAGTAGTAAAGCTAGCGGGGGTAAAGGAGAGACCCAGTACTTC. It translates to CASSKASGGKGETQYF. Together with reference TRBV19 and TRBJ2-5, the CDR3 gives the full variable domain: DGGITQSPKYLFRKEGQNVTLSCEQNLNHDAMYWYRQDPGQGLRLIYYSQIVNDFQKGDIAEGYSVSREKKESFPLTVTSAQKNPTAFYLCASSKASGGKGETQYFGPGTRLLVL.

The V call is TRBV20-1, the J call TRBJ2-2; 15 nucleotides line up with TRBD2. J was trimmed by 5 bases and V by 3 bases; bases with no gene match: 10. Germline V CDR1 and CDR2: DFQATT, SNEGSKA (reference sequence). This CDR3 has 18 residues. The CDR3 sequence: CSASKGLAGGLRTGELFF. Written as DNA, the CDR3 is TGCAGTGCTAGTAAAGGACTAGCGGGGGGGCTGAGGACCGGGGAGCTGTTTTTT.